This T cell receptor (beta chain) was recorded in a study of human T cells and chemical hapten exposure (dated by TCRdb to the early 2020s). As for the study more broadly: For sensitization, 2% DPC in acetone was applied to a roughly 2 cm by roughly 2 cm area of upper inner arm skin. For TCR sequencing, blood came from approximately 29 alopecia patients at anywhere from one to four time points (pre-sensitization, 2, 6 and 24 weeks). Throughout the roughly 23-week study period, patients were also given weekly therapeutic DPC doses on the scalp. Patch testing was performed on the upper back with Finn chambers containing 0.01% DPC, and the patch tests were scored after 6 days according to International Contact Dermatitis Research Group standards. Libraries were pooled for sequencing, and per-sample TCR yields varied mainly because of small differences in library volumes within the pool. Peripheral blood TCR repertoire changes were tracked in vivo in alopecia patients during primary and secondary sensitization to the hapten diphenylcyclopropenone (DPC). Blood samples were taken from patients before sensitization (week 0) and at 2, 6 and about 24 weeks after DPC sensitization. The patient cohort, mostly female, included alopecia areata with under or over 50% scalp involvement, alopecia totalis and alopecia universalis. The paper's findings and limits, for the study overall: DPC sensitization did not change how many TCRs were above 1 in 1000 frequency, and no evidence was found of alterations in global repertoire structure. A positive correlation was found between the number of PT1 expanded TCRs and patch test score, with significance reached at thresholds 8, 16 and 32 but not 4. Expanded TCRs formed significantly more large CDR3 similarity clusters than pre-sensitization or healthy control sets, consistent with antigen-driven responses. Repeated subsampling changed both the strength of the expansion versus patch-test correlation and the threshold at which the correlation became significant. All patients had alopecia, a presumed autoimmune disease, so their immune response might differ from that of healthy individuals.

There are many counts of this clonotype. The target of this receptor is not known. Base qualities are not at hand, and no much larger clone is one base apart. The time point tag for this specimen amounts to: patch test 1, 2 weeks after DPC sensitization. Sample treatment or condition, as interpreted from the label and publication: therapeutic diphenylcyclopropenone sensitization with weekly scalp DPC. At every patch-test visit, the blood draw took place before the patch test was put on. To be eligible, patients had to be aged 18 to 70, diagnosed with alopecia and judged suitable for DPC therapy, while pregnant patients were excluded. Total RNA was extracted from unfractionated whole blood collected in Tempus Blood RNA tubes. The library was made by RACE. Sequenced on a NextSeq 500. Library preparation attached unique molecular identifiers to individual cDNA molecules for quantitative, reproducible TCR counting. Both TCR alpha and TCR beta chains were sequenced from each blood RNA sample. For the original study's pipeline: The median number of TCRs per sample was some 100,000, ranging from about 23,224 to 690,600. V, J and CDR3 annotation of the TCR reads was performed with the Decombinator software suite. For the PS versus PT1 abundance plots, all samples were subsampled to the same number of TCRs (28,000). TCRs were defined as expanded if absent before sensitization and observed at least eight times at the 2-week time point. The public reads were reprocessed in TCRdb via fastp at Q25 and MiXCR, keeping in-frame beta chains. All rows with the same CDR3 protein become a single entry with the most common DNA and genes. TCRdb's processing, not the authors', yielded these V and J calls. Here the sample has about 120,000 distinct CDR3 sequences; about 12% occur a single time. The top ten clonotypes cover 1.4% of the sample.

Trimming at the junction amounts to 9 bases on V and 4 bases on J, and the germline ends lie 12 bases apart. The CDR3 measures 12 amino acids from cysteine to phenylalanine. Of all the DNA, just the CDR3 is kept, 36 bases in frame from base 1. The germline V gene sets CDR1 to MNHEY and CDR2 to SVGAGI. Recombination linked TRBV6-5 to TRBJ1-2, with the D gene not confidently named. The starting material was whole blood, obtained in connection with sensitization to the hapten diphenylcyclopropenone (DPC). This receptor was taken from a woman between 45 and 60 years old with alopecia areata. Some clones in this sample may be carry-over from other donors' samples. The DNA sequence follows: TGTGCCAGTGGCGGATTTAGCTATGGCTACACCTTC. Translation gives CASGGFSYGYTF.